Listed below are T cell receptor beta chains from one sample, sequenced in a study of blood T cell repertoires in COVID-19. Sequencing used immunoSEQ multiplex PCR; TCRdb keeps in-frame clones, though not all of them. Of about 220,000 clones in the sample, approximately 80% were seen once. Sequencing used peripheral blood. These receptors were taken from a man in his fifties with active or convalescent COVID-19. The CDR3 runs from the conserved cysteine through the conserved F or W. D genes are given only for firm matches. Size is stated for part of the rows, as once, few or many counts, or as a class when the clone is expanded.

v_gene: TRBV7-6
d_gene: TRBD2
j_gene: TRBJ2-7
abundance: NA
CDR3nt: TGTGCCAGCAGCCCGGCGGGGGGTGGTGTATACGAGCAGTACTTC
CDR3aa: CASSPAGGGVYEQYF

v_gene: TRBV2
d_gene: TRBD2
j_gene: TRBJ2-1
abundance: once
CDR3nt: TGTGCCAGCAGCTACATAGCGGGACGGTTCAATGAGCAGTTCTTC
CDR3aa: CASSYIAGRFNEQFF

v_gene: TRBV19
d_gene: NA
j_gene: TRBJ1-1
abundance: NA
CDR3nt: TGTGCCAGTAAGTTGCCCGCGGGGACTGAAGCTTTCTTT
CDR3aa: CASKLPAGTEAFF

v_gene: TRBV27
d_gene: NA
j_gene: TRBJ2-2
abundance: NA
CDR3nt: TGTGCCAGCAGATCGGGGGTTGGGCCGGTCGGGGAGCTGTTTTTT
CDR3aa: CASRSGVGPVGELFF

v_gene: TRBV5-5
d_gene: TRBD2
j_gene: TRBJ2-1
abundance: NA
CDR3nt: TGTGCCAGCACCCCGGTAGGAGCGGGGGTAACCTACAATGAGCAGTTCTTC
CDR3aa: CASTPVGAGVTYNEQFF

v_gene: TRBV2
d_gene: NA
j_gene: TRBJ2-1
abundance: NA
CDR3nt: TGTGCCAGCAGTGAACGAGGGAATGAGCAGTTCTTC
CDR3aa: CASSERGNEQFF

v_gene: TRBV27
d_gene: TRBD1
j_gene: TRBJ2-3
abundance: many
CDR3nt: TGTGCCAGCAGTTCCCGACAGGGATCAGATACGCAGTATTTT
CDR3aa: CASSSRQGSDTQYF

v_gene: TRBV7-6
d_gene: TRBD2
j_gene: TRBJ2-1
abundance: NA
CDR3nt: TGTGCCAGCAGCCCAGATGGCGGGAGCTACAATGAGCAGTTCTTC
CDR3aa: CASSPDGGSYNEQFF

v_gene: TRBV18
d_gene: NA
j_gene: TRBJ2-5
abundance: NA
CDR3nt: TGTGCCAGCTCACCACGAGCCGGGTCTACGGAGACCCAGTACTTC
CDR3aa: CASSPRAGSTETQYF

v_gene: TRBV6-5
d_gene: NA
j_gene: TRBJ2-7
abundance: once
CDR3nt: TGTGCCAGCAGTTACGTTATCCAGCGGGACAAGCACGAGCAGTACTTC
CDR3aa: CASSYVIQRDKHEQYF